Presented here are 8 T cell receptor beta chains from one specimen sequenced in a study of blood T cells in healthy people across ages. With a J-beta primer mix and a sample-barcoded 5' primer, a second PCR ran roughly 7 to 11 cycles. TCRdb called the 5' RACE reads again in MiXCR, with one record for every CDR3 protein. The sample includes just under 900,000 distinct CDR3 sequences, roughly 26% of them seen just once. Sequences were obtained from blood. The receptors shown here come from a woman at least 80 years old in good health.

This clonotype showed up just once. This probably arose from a read error, given a far larger clone one base away. The V call is TRBV6-1, the J call TRBJ2-7; possible D gene TRBD1, 8 bases. V lost 6 bases and J lost 12, with 21 bases in between. The CDR3 extends over 13 amino acids. Looked up from germline, CDR1 is MNHNS and CDR2 is SASEGT. CDR3 in DNA: TGTGCCAGCAGCCGGACAGGGCGGGAGACCCGGTACTTC. Protein: CASSRTGRETRYF.

At least ten counts were recorded for this clonotype. The V and J genes are TRBV6-5 and TRBJ2-5, with 11 bases fitting TRBD2. V trimming: 6 bases; J trimming: 7 bases; junction bases outside the gene matches: 10. The CDR3 totals 15 residues. Looked up from germline, CDR1 is MNHEY and CDR2 is SVGAGI. CDR3 protein: CASSPVLAGEGTQYF. DNA of the CDR3: TGTGCCAGCAGCCCGGTACTAGCGGGGGAAGGGACCCAGTACTTC.

CDR3 nucleotides: TGTGCCAGCAGCCTTAGGGGAGTAATAGGGGATACGCAGTATTTT. It specifies CASSLRGVIGDTQYF. The chain combines TRBV12-3 or TRBV12-4 with TRBJ2-3, with D perhaps TRBD1 or TRBD2 (5 bases each). Trimming cost V 6 bases and J 6 bases, with 19 bases left between them. This CDR3 has 15 residues.

As to this clonotype: A much more abundant neighbour one base away suggests this may be a read error. CDR3 loop: CASSLDWASSYNEQYF. The DNA of the CDR3 is TGTGCCAGCAGTTTAGACTGGGCTAGCTCCTACAATGAGCAGTACTTC. The chain employs TRBV27 and TRBJ2-1; the D gene is possibly TRBD2 (5 bases). The end of the DNA aligns better with TRBJ2-7, so the J call may be wrong. Germline V gene sequence: CDR1 MNHEY, CDR2 SMNVEV (reference sequence). This CDR3 region has 16 residues.

The V and J genes are TRBV6-1 and TRBJ1-6, with unresolved D. CDR3 size: 14 residues. Germline lookup yields CDR1 MNHNS and CDR2 SASEGT. Trimming stripped 7 bases from V and 6 bases from J, with 13 bases between. CDR3 protein: CASTEGRSNSPLHF. The CDR3, as DNA: TGTGCCAGCACCGAAGGACGGTCTAATTCACCCCTCCACTTT.

Ten or more counts support this clonotype. V and J are TRBV7-9 and TRBJ2-5, with D unclear. This CDR3 has 14 amino acids. Trimming took off 5 bases at V and 5 bases at J, with 15 bases between the two ends. Per the germline V gene, CDR1 is SEHNR and CDR2 is FQNEAQ (reference sequence). The CDR3 spells CASSLPTMSETQYF. Here the CDR3 DNA reads TGTGCCAGCAGCCTCCCTACAATGAGTGAGACCCAGTACTTC.

For this clonotype: This likely comes from a read error, as the CDR3 has no conserved phenylalanine or tryptophan at its end. This sequence joins TRBV20-1 and TRBJ2-5; TRBD2 aligns across 10 bases. J lost 11 bases, V lost 0 bases, and 9 bases had no gene match. This CDR3 contains 14 residues. Germline V gives CDR1 DFQATT, CDR2 SNEGSKA (reference sequence). This CDR3 is CSARDLAGVGEQYC. The CDR3 bases are TGCAGTGCTAGAGACCTAGCGGGAGTTGGAGAGCAGTACTGC.

The chain employs TRBV6-5 and TRBJ1-3, with D perhaps matching TRBD1 (6 bases). V was cut by 0 bases and J by 2 bases, with 8 bases left in between. The CDR3 sequence is 15 residues long. The germline V gene has CDR1 MNHEY and CDR2 SVGAGI. The CDR3 reads CASSYSRGTGNTIYF. DNA for the CDR3: TGTGCCAGCAGTTACTCCAGGGGCACTGGAAACACCATATATTTT.